The sequence of this T cell receptor (beta chain) was determined in a study of T cell responses to AZD1222 COVID-19 vaccine. Findings of the study overall: The number of AZD1222 recipients seropositive at baseline was only 5 to 7. Distributed over spike, vaccine-associated CD4 TCRs predominated at 160-218 and 743-854. Repertoire sampling occurred only after the peak T cell response.

Libraries were prepared by immunoSEQ multiplex PCR; TCRdb keeps only in-frame clonotypes and omits some of them. The table lists 170,000 or so clones, 90% of them singletons. CDR3 length: 16 residues. V gave up 9 bases and J gave up 1 base; unmatched junction bases: 11. Germline V lookup: CDR1 SNHLY, CDR2 FYNNEI. For this clone: Its antigen is undetermined.

Sequences were derived from peripheral blood, sampled on day 0 of AZD1222 vaccination. The TCR was taken from an adult in good health. This sequence joins TRBV2 and TRBJ2-2, with 7 bases identical to TRBD1. CDR3 DNA: TGTGCCAGTTCCCGGCAGGGACAGTTGAACACCGGGGAGCTGTTTTTT. Protein sequence: CASSRQGQLNTGELFF. Filled out from reference TRBV2 and TRBJ2-2, the complete variable domain reads EPEVTQTPSHQVTQMGQEVILRCVPISNHLYFYWYRQILGQKVEFLVSFYNNEISEKSEIFDDQFSVERPDGSNFTLKIRSTKLEDSAMYFCASSRQGQLNTGELFFGEGSRLTVL.